This TCR beta chain was recorded in a study of cytomegalovirus exposure and HLA in healthy donors. This CDR3 region has 15 residues. Germline CDR1 MDHEN, CDR2 SYDVKM. The germline V and J ends were trimmed by 4 bases and 1 base, with 13 bases remaining between them. 13 Jbeta primers and 60 Vbeta primers were used for the PCR. Method: immunoSEQ multiplex PCR; TCRdb's copy keeps in-frame clones and lacks some. This table lists 130,000 to 150,000 clones. This chain connects TRBV28 to TRBJ1-2; D not resolved. The sample taken for sequencing was PBMCs. This receptor was identified in a woman in her fifties or sixties in good health and CMV-seronegative. CDR3: CASSSPSGSNYGYTF. CDR3 sequence (DNA): TGTGCCAGCAGTTCCCCTTCTGGGAGTAACTATGGCTACACCTTC.